The 21 T cell receptor beta chains listed next were all sequenced from one sample in a study of T-cell memory formation after mild COVID-19. TCRdb called the 5' RACE reads again in MiXCR, with one record for every CDR3 protein. The data contain about 140,000 distinct CDR3 sequences, around 15% of them singletons. What was sequenced was PBMCs or a T cell subset sorted from them (not recorded which). The receptors here all came from an adult woman who had mild COVID-19 (a few samples of this study predate the infection). Cell type and time point are not known.

The chain carries TRBV6-5 and TRBJ2-5, with 8 bases matching TRBD2. V dropped 4 bases and J dropped 1; count of bases not matched to a gene: 8. The CDR3 is 16 amino acids. Per the germline V gene, CDR1 is MNHEY and CDR2 is SVGAGI. In nucleotides, the CDR3 is TGTGCCAGCAGTTCCTACGATAGCGGGGTCCAAGAGACCCAGTACTTC. Its protein product is CASSSYDSGVQETQYF.

The chain links TRBV24-1 to TRBJ2-1, with TRBD1 as a possible D gene (5 bases). This CDR3 has 12 residues. Germline V gene lookup returns CDR1 KGHDR and CDR2 SFDVKD. V lost 4 bases and J 8 bases, leaving 8 bases between the germline ends. Here the CDR3 DNA reads TGTGCCACCAGTGACAGGGCGGATGAGCAGTTCTTC. It yields the protein CATSDRADEQFF.

This clonotype was counted many times. This sequence joins TRBV12-3 or TRBV12-4 and TRBJ1-5; a weak D match, TRBD1 (5 bases). CDR3 length: 13 amino acids. Trimming left V 8 bases short and J 2 bases short, with 10 bases between. CDR3 nucleotides: TGTGCCAGCCAGGGTATGGGCAATCAGCCCCAGCATTTT. Translated: CASQGMGNQPQHF.

In this sample, this clonotype turned up a few times. The chain is built from TRBV4-2 and TRBJ2-3; tentatively, D is TRBD2 (5 bases). Trimming left V 7 bases short and J 0 bases short, with 14 bases between. Germline V CDR1 and CDR2: LGHNA, YNFKEQ. The CDR3 spans 15 residues. CDR3 DNA sequence: TGTGCCAGCACCCCTGAGGGTACTAGCACAGATACGCAGTATTTT. This sequence encodes CASTPEGTSTDTQYF.

The chain joins TRBV7-9 to TRBJ1-6, with D uncertain. This CDR3 has 15 amino acids. Trimming removed 5 bases at V and 8 bases at J, with 16 bases between. CDR1 is SEHNR and CDR2 is FQNEAQ in the germline V gene (reference sequence). CDR3 protein: CASSPAGLWDSPLHF. The CDR3 coding sequence is TGTGCCAGCAGCCCCGCCGGCCTATGGGATTCACCCCTCCACTTT.

The V call is TRBV9, the J call TRBJ1-1; no firm D call. Germline V gives CDR1 SGDLS, CDR2 YYNGEE. The length of the CDR3 is 14 residues. Trimming removed 0 bases from V and 0 bases from J, with 6 bases in between. The CDR3, as DNA: TGTGCCAGCAGCGTAGGATCCCTGAACACTGAAGCTTTCTTT. Translation: CASSVGSLNTEAFF.

This clonotype was counted between two and nine times. The rearrangement links TRBV6-5 to TRBJ1-1; weak D call: TRBD1 (6 bases). The length of the CDR3 is 19 residues. The germline gives CDR1 MNHEY, CDR2 SVGAGI. Trimming took off 4 bases at V and 1 base at J, with 25 bases between the two ends. CDR3 nucleotides: TGTGCCAGCAGTTCGTCTTCGCGGGGGCCTACAATCCCGAACACTGAAGCTTTCTTT. Its protein product is CASSSSSRGPTIPNTEAFF.

The gene calls are TRBV27 and TRBJ2-7, with D perhaps TRBD1 or TRBD2 (5 bases each). The length of the CDR3 is 15 residues. V lost 0 bases to trimming and J lost 2 bases, with 11 bases between them. In germline, CDR1 is MNHEY, CDR2 SMNVEV (reference sequence). This chain's CDR3 is CASSLSGVGAYEQYF. In nucleotides, the CDR3 is TGTGCCAGCAGTTTATCGGGGGTTGGGGCCTACGAGCAGTACTTC.

The chain is built from TRBV7-9 and TRBJ2-3; the D gene is possibly TRBD2 (5 bases). There are 16 residues in the CDR3. The germline CDR1 and CDR2 sequences are SEHNR and FQNEAQ (reference sequence). V lost 5 bases and J lost 0, with 15 bases in between. The CDR3 sequence is CASSLSPGMSTDTQYF. CDR3 nucleotides: TGTGCCAGCAGCCTCTCCCCCGGGATGAGCACAGATACGCAGTATTTT.

This chain links TRBV11-2 with TRBJ2-1, with 7 bases that match TRBD1. CDR1 and CDR2 (germline): SGHAT, FQNNGV. The V gene end was trimmed by 7 bases and the J gene end by 8 bases; junction bases not matched to a gene: 11. This CDR3 has 14 residues. The CDR3 DNA sequence: TGTGCCAGCATCCTGACAGGGTTTGAGGATGAGCAGTTCTTC. It translates to CASILTGFEDEQFF.

The table lists this clonotype with a few counts. The chain combines TRBV4-3 with TRBJ1-1, with D maybe TRBD1 (5 bases). CDR3 size: 17 residues. V lost 0 bases to trimming and J lost 5 bases, with 19 bases between them. Germline CDR1 LGHNA, CDR2 YSLEER. In DNA, the CDR3 is TGCGCCAGCAGCCAAGATGGGGCGGTAAGGAGGGGTACTGAAGCTTTCTTT. This sequence encodes CASSQDGAVRRGTEAFF.

This clonotype turned up a few times. V usage is TRBV12-3 or TRBV12-4 and J usage is TRBJ1-1; D is possibly TRBD1 (6 bases). V lost 7 bases, J lost 11 bases, and 14 bases lay in between. This CDR3 has 11 residues. The CDR3 DNA sequence: TGTGCCAGCACCCCGGCGGGGGCTGCTTTCTTT. Its translation: CASTPAGAAFF.

This clonotype has only a few counts. The genes are TRBV3-1 and TRBJ2-1; D unclear. The length of the CDR3 is 14 residues. Germline V lookup: CDR1 LGHDT, CDR2 YNNKEL (reference sequence). V gave up 1 base and J gave up 9 bases, with 13 bases separating them. The CDR3 bases are TGTGCCAGCAGCCAAGGGCCCTACGTCGGTGAGCAGTTCTTC. It yields the protein CASSQGPYVGEQFF.

This clonotype was detected ten times or more. The rearrangement joins TRBV7-9 to TRBJ2-3; TRBD1 might be the D (6 bases). The germline CDR1 and CDR2 sequences are SEHNR and FQNEAQ (reference sequence). Trimming pared 3 bases from V and 4 bases from J, leaving 17 bases between. CDR3 size: 16 residues. For the CDR3, the DNA is TGTGCCAGCAGCTTCAACCGGGACACCCGTTCAGATACGCAGTATTTT. Translating gives CASSFNRDTRSDTQYF.

V is TRBV2 and J is TRBJ1-2; D gene ambiguous. Germline CDR1 SNHLY, CDR2 FYNNEI. Trimming removed 3 bases at V and 0 bases at J, with 11 bases between. The CDR3 runs to 15 residues. This CDR3 is CASSDLRETNYGYTF. CDR3 nucleotides: TGTGCCAGCAGTGATTTAAGGGAGACTAACTATGGCTACACCTTC.

The V call is TRBV4-3, the J call TRBJ2-7; D ambiguous. CDR3 length: 15 residues. The ends were cut back, 0 bases at V and 2 bases at J, with 11 bases in the middle. The germline CDR1 and CDR2 sequences are LGHNA and YSLEER. This CDR3 reads CASSQEAGAAYEQYF. CDR3 nucleotide sequence: TGCGCCAGCAGCCAAGAGGCAGGCGCCGCCTACGAGCAGTACTTC.

A few counts support this clonotype. V is TRBV7-2 and J is TRBJ2-7; 16 nucleotides match TRBD2. The CDR3 contains 18 residues. Germline V gene lookup returns CDR1 SGHTA and CDR2 FQGNSA. Germline trimming cut 4 bases from V and 5 bases from J; bases unmatched to any gene: 11. The CDR3 sequence: CASSYSGLAGGPNHEQYF. CDR3 nucleotide sequence: TGTGCCAGCAGCTACTCGGGACTAGCGGGAGGGCCTAATCACGAGCAGTACTTC.

This clonotype was seen a few times. The V gene is TRBV4-1, the J gene TRBJ1-2, with D hard to call. From germline, CDR1 is MGHRA and CDR2 YSYEKL. The CDR3 spans 14 residues. V lost 4 bases to trimming and J lost 2 bases, with 11 bases between them. Here the CDR3 reads CASSPWQDNYGYTF. The DNA for the CDR3 is TGCGCCAGCAGCCCCTGGCAGGACAACTATGGCTACACCTTC.

This clonotype was detected only a few times. The chain uses TRBV3-1 and TRBJ2-7; D is unclear. Germline CDR1 LGHDT, CDR2 YNNKEL (reference sequence). V lost 4 bases and J 2 bases, leaving 21 bases between the germline ends. The CDR3 consists of 17 residues. The CDR3 sequence is CASSPRRHPLETYEQYF. The CDR3 DNA is TGTGCCAGCAGCCCGCGGAGACATCCCCTTGAGACCTACGAGCAGTACTTC.

This chain links TRBV7-9 with TRBJ2-7; 14 bases align to TRBD2. Per germline, CDR1 SEHNR and CDR2 FQNEAQ (reference sequence). The CDR3 covers 19 residues. V lost 1 base to trimming and J lost 0 bases; unmatched junction nucleotides: 8. The CDR3 nucleotides read TGTGCCAGCAGCTTAGTGGGACTAGCGGGAGTGTCCCGCTCCTACGAGCAGTACTTC. As protein: CASSLVGLAGVSRSYEQYF.

The J gene is TRBJ2-1, the V gene TRBV12-3 or TRBV12-4; TRBD1 agrees at 9 bases. The ends lost 3 bases at V and 3 bases at J; junction bases unmatched: 18. The CDR3 covers 20 residues. The CDR3 sequence: CASSFYMGQGLVGIYNEQFF. CDR3 coding DNA: TGTGCCAGCAGTTTCTACATGGGACAGGGATTGGTTGGGATCTACAATGAGCAGTTCTTC.